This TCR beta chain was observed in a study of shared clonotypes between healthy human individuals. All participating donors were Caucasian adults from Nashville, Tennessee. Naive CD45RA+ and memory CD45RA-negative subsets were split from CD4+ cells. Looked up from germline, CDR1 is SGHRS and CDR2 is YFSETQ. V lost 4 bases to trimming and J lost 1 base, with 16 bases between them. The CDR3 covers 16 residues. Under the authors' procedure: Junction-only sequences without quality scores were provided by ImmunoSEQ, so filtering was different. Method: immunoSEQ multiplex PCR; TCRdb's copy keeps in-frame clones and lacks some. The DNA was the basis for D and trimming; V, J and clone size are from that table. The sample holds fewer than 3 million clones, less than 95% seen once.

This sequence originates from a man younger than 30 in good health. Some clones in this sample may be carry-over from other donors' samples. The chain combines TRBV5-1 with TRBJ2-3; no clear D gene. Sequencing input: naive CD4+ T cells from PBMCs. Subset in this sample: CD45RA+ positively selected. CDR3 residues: CASSTGLGGRTDTQYF. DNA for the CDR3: TGCGCCAGCAGCACTGGTCTGGGCGGTCGCACAGATACGCAGTATTTT.